One and the same sample provided the 13 T cell receptor beta chains below, sequenced in a study of regulatory dendritic cells for organ transplantation. Profiled with immunoSEQ multiplex PCR; TCRdb holds only in-frame clones, not every one. In the table there are 26,000 or so clones, around 83% of which are singletons. Sequencing input: naive CD4+ T cells from blood. Subset denoted: CD45RA+ naive T cells. The source is a human donor in good health.

CDR3 in amino acids: CASSWGTSGDTQYF. The CDR3 DNA sequence: TGCGCCAGCAGCTGGGGGACTAGCGGAGATACGCAGTATTTT. The rearrangement uses TRBV5-1 and TRBJ2-3; 11 nucleotides match TRBD2. The J segment lost 5 bases and the V segment lost 3 bases, leaving 2 bases of the junction unmatched. The CDR3 runs to 14 residues. The germline V gene has CDR1 SGHRS and CDR2 YFSETQ.

The chain carries TRBV7-9 and TRBJ1-4; 7 bases are a match to TRBD1. The CDR3 runs to 14 residues. The germline V gene has CDR1 SEHNR and CDR2 FQNEAQ (reference sequence). The V and J ends lost 5 bases and 5 bases, in that order; junction bases with no gene match: 5. The CDR3 DNA is TGTGCCAGCAGCGCGACAGGGACCAATGAAAAACTGTTTTTT. Its translation: CASSATGTNEKLFF.

CDR3 amino acids: CAISDSQNYGYTF. For the CDR3, the DNA is TGTGCCATCTCCGACAGCCAAAACTATGGCTACACCTTC. The chain has TRBV10-3 and TRBJ1-2; perhaps TRBD1 as D (5 bases). CDR3 length: 13 residues. V was clipped by 8 bases and J by 2 bases, with 12 bases between them. Germline-derived CDR1 and CDR2 are ENHRY and SYGVKD.

This chain uses TRBV5-1 with TRBJ1-5; 9 bases are a match to TRBD1. Trimming removed 0 bases from V and 6 bases from J; junction bases left unmatched: 4. This CDR3 spans 15 amino acids. Germline V gene lookup returns CDR1 SGHRS and CDR2 YFSETQ. CDR3 amino acids: CASSLEGTGTQPQHF. The CDR3 DNA is TGCGCCAGCAGCTTGGAAGGGACAGGGACTCAGCCCCAGCATTTT.

The chain recombines TRBV9 with TRBJ1-3, with TRBD1 as a possible D gene (5 bases). From germline, CDR1 is SGDLS and CDR2 YYNGEE. Trimming removed 0 bases from V and 0 bases from J, with 10 bases in between. This CDR3 has 16 residues. The CDR3 nucleotides read TGTGCCAGCAGCGTAGATCAGGGTTTCTCTGGAAACACCATATATTTT. This codes for CASSVDQGFSGNTIYF.

In its sample, this clone was seen once. The chain is built from TRBV6-5 and TRBJ2-2; 10 bases are a match to TRBD1. The CDR3 is made up of 14 amino acids. The V and J ends lost 6 bases and 7 bases, in that order; junction bases with no gene match: 5. The V gene's germline CDR1 is MNHEY and CDR2 SVGAGI. Here the CDR3 reads CASSPTGGIGELFF. In DNA form, the CDR3 reads TGTGCCAGCAGCCCGACAGGGGGCATCGGGGAGCTGTTTTTT.

The CDR3, as DNA: TGCGCCAGCAGCCCGGGACAGGGGGTTTCGAACACTGAAGCTTTCTTT. Its protein product is CASSPGQGVSNTEAFF. The chain carries TRBV4-1 and TRBJ1-1, with 11 nucleotides matching TRBD1. Trimming at V came to 4 bases and at J to 1 base, leaving 5 bases not matched to a gene. Germline values: CDR1 MGHRA, CDR2 YSYEKL. The CDR3 covers 16 residues.

The chain has TRBV18 and TRBJ2-5; 10 bases are a match to TRBD1. Germline V gives CDR1 KGHSH, CDR2 LQKENI. With V trimmed by 2 bases and J by 1 base, 1 base remained unmatched. CDR3 length equals 15 residues. The CDR3 loop is CASSPRQGAQETQYF. In nucleotides, the CDR3 is TGTGCCAGCTCACCAAGACAGGGGGCCCAAGAGACCCAGTACTTC. The full variable domain, completed using reference TRBV18 and TRBJ2-5, is NAGVMQNPRHLVRRRGQEARLRCSPMKGHSHVYWYRQLPEEGLKFMVYLQKENIIDESGMPKERFSAEFPKEGPSILRIQQVVRGDSAAYFCASSPRQGAQETQYFGPGTRLLVL.

The rearrangement links TRBV6-1 to TRBJ1-3; 7 positions agree with TRBD1. V shed 8 bases, J shed 0 bases, and the junction held 4 bases outside the gene matches. CDR1 and CDR2 (germline): MNHNS, SASEGT. The CDR3 totals 14 residues. The CDR3 loop is CASAGQSSGNTIYF. DNA of the CDR3: TGTGCCAGCGCGGGACAGTCCTCTGGAAACACCATATATTTT.

The chain joins TRBV19 to TRBJ1-2; 10 bases line up with TRBD1. With 5 bases clipped from V and 2 bases from J, the junction kept 5 bases outside the gene matches. The CDR3 has 15 amino acids. The V gene's germline CDR1 is LNHDA and CDR2 SQIVND (reference sequence). The CDR3 region is CASSFGQGGNYGYTF. CDR3 in DNA: TGTGCCAGTAGTTTCGGACAGGGGGGCAACTATGGCTACACCTTC.

The chain carries TRBV7-7 and TRBJ2-1, with TRBD1 as a possible D gene (6 bases). Trimming pared 2 bases from V and 5 bases from J, leaving 7 bases between. Germline lookup yields CDR1 SSHAT and CDR2 FNYEAQ (reference sequence). The CDR3 is made up of 13 amino acids. The CDR3 nucleotides read TGTGCCAGCAGCTTAAACAGGGACAATGAGCAGTTCTTC. Translation: CASSLNRDNEQFF.

The chain uses TRBV5-1 and TRBJ2-3; 7 bases match TRBD2. CDR1 and CDR2 from the germline V gene are SGHRS and YFSETQ. The V segment lost 4 bases and the J segment 3 bases; nucleotides outside the gene matches: 5. This CDR3 contains 14 residues. CDR3 loop: CASSGTGGTDTQYF. DNA for the CDR3: TGCGCCAGCAGCGGAACGGGGGGTACAGATACGCAGTATTTT.

This clone was counted between two and nine times. Written as DNA, the CDR3 is TGTGCCAGCAGCCTGGACAGGGGGCACGAGCAGTACTTC. Encoded protein: CASSLDRGHEQYF. This chain connects TRBV6-5 to TRBJ2-7, with TRBD1 matching over 11 bases. The V segment lost 6 bases and the J segment 5 bases; nucleotides outside the gene matches: 3. Germline V gene sequence: CDR1 MNHEY, CDR2 SVGAGI. The CDR3 is made up of 13 amino acids.